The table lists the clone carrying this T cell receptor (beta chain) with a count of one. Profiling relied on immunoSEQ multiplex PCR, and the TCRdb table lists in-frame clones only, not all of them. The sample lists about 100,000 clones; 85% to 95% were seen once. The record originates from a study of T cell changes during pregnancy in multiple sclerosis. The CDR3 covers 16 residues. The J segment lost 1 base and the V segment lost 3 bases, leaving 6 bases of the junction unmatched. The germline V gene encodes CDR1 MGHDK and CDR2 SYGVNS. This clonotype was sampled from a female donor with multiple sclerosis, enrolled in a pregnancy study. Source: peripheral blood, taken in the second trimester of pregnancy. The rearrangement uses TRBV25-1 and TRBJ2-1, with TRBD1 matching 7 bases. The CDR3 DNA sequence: TGTGCCAGCAGTGACCTAGGGGGCAGTTCCTACAATGAGCAGTTCTTC. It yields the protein CASSDLGGSSYNEQFF.